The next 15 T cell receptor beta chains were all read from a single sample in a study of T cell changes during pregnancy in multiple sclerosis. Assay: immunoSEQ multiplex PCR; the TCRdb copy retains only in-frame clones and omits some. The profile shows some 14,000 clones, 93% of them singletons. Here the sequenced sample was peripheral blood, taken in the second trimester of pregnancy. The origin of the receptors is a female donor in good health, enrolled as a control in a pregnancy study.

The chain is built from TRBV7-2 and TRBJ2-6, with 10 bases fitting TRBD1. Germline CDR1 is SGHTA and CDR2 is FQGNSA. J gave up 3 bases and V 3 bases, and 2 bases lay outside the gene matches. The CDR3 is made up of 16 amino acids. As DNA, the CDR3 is TGTGCCAGCAGCTTGACAGGGGGCGTTGGGGCCAACGTCCTGACTTTC. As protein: CASSLTGGVGANVLTF.

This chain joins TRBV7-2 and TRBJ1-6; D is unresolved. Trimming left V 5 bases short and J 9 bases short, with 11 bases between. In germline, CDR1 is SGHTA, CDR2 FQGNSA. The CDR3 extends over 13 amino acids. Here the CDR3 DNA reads TGTGCCAGCAGCCCTAGATCAGCTTCACCCCTCCACTTT. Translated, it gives CASSPRSASPLHF.

The CDR3 is CASSVTLQETQYF. The CDR3 DNA reads TGTGCCAGCAGCGTGACACTTCAAGAGACCCAGTACTTC. V is TRBV9 and J is TRBJ2-5; D not certain. Germline V gene data show CDR1 as SGDLS and CDR2 as YYNGEE. The CDR3 has 13 residues. The V gene lost 2 bases and the J gene lost 2 bases, with 7 bases spanning the gap.

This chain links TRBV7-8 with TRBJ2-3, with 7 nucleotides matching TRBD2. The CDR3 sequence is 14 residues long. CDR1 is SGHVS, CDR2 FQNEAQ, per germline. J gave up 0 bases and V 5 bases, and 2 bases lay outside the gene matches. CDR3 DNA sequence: TGTGCCAGCAGCCCGGGAGGTAGCACAGATACGCAGTATTTT. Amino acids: CASSPGGSTDTQYF.

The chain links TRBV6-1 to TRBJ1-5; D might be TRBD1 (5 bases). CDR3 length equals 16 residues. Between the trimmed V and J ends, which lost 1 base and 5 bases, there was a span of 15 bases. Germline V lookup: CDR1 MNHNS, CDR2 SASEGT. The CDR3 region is CASSEGGWGGHQPQHF. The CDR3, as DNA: TGTGCCAGCAGTGAAGGGGGGTGGGGAGGGCATCAGCCCCAGCATTTT.

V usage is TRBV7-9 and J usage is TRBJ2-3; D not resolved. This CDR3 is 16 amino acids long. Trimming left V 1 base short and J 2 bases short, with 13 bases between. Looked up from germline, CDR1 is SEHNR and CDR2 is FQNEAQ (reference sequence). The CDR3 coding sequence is TGTGCCAGCAGCTTAGGGAGTAGGATTGTCACAGATACGCAGTATTTT. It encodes CASSLGSRIVTDTQYF.

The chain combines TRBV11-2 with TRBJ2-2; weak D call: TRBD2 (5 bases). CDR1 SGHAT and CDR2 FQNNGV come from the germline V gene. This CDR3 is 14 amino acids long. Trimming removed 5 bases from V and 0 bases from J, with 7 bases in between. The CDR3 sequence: CASSQLANTGELFF. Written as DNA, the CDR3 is TGTGCCAGCAGCCAACTAGCGAACACCGGGGAGCTGTTTTTT.

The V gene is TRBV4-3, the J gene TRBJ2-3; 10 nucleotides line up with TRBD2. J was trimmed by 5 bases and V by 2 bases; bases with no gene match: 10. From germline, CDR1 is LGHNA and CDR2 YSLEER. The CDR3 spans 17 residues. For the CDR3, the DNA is TGCGCCAGCAGCCAACAACCCGGAGCGGGAGGGAAAGATACGCAGTATTTT. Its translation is CASSQQPGAGGKDTQYF.

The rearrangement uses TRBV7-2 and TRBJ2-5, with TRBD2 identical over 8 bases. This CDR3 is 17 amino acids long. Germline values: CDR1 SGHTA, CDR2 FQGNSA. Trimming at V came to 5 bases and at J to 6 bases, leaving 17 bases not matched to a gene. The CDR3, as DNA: TGTGCCAGCAGCCCCAATGGAGTCGGCGGGAGGAAAAAGACCCAGTACTTC. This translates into CASSPNGVGGRKKTQYF. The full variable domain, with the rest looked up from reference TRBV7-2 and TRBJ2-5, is GAGVSQSPSNKVTEKGKDVELRCDPISGHTALYWYRQSLGQGLEFLIYFQGNSAPDKSGLPSDRFSAERTGGSVSTLTIQRTQQEDSAVYLCASSPNGVGGRKKTQYFGPGTRLLVL.

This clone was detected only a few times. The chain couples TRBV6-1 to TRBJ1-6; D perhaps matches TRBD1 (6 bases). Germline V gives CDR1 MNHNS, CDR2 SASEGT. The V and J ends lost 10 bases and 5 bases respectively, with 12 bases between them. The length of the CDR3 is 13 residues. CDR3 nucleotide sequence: TGTGCCACTAACCGGGACAATAATTCACCCCTCCACTTT. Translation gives CATNRDNNSPLHF.

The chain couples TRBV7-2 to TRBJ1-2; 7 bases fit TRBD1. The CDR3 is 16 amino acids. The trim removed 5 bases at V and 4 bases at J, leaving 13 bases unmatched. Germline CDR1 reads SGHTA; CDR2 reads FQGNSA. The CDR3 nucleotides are TGTGCCAGCAGCCCGGGACAGAAAAGGGCGGGCTATGGCTACACCTTC. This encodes CASSPGQKRAGYGYTF.

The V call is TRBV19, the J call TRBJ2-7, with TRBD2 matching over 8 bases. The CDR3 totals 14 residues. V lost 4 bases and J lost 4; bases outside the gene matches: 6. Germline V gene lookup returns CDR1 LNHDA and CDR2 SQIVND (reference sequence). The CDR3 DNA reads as TGTGCCAGTAGTAGGGGACTAGAATCTTACGAGCAGTACTTC. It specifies CASSRGLESYEQYF. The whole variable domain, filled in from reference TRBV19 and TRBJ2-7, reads DGGITQSPKYLFRKEGQNVTLSCEQNLNHDAMYWYRQDPGQGLRLIYYSQIVNDFQKGDIAEGYSVSREKKESFPLTVTSAQKNPTAFYLCASSRGLESYEQYFGPGTRLTVT.

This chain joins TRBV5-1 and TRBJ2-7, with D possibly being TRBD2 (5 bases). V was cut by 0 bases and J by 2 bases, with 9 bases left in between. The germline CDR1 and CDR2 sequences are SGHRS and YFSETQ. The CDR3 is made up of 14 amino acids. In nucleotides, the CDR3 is TGCGCCAGCAGCTTGGCGATCGGGACCTACGAGCAGTACTTC. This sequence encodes CASSLAIGTYEQYF.

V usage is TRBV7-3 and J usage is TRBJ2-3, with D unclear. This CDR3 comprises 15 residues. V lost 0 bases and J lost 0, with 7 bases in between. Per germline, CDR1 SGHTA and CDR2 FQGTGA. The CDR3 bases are TGTGCCAGCAGCTTAACCGGGTTCAGCACAGATACGCAGTATTTT. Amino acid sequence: CASSLTGFSTDTQYF.

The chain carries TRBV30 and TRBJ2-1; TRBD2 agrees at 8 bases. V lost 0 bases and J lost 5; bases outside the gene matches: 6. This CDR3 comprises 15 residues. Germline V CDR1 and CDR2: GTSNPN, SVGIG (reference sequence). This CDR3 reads CAWSVQLAEDNEQFF. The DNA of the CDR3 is TGTGCCTGGAGTGTACAACTAGCGGAAGACAATGAGCAGTTCTTC.